These T cell receptor beta chains were read from a single sample in a study of cytomegalovirus exposure and HLA in healthy donors. Generated by immunoSEQ multiplex PCR, the TCRdb table keeps only in-frame clones and is missing some. Of some 130,000 clones listed, under 90% were seen once; the top ten hold over 3%. Sequencing input: PBMCs. These receptors originate from a woman in her forties in good health and CMV-seronegative. Both conserved end residues are part of each CDR3. A D gene is named only where the DNA matches it firmly. Clone size is stated in some rows and not others, as once, few, many or a class when expanded.

>TRBJ2-2|few|TRBD1|TRBV6-6
CASGDRGGTGELFF
TGTGCCAGCGGTGACAGGGGAGGAACCGGGGAGCTGTTTTTT
>TRBJ2-7|.|TRBD2|TRBV27
CASSLSASGRSKYF
TGTGCCAGCAGTTTATCCGCTAGCGGGAGGTCGAAGTACTTC
>TRBJ2-3|.|TRBD2|TRBV9
CASSTGGTSTDTQYF
TGTGCCAGCAGCACGGGGGGAACGAGCACAGATACGCAGTATTTT
>TRBJ1-1|.|.|TRBV7-3
CASSPGGRDTEAFF
TGTGCCAGCAGCCCCGGGGGGCGGGACACTGAAGCTTTCTTT
>TRBJ2-3|.|TRBD1|TRBV6-1
CASSEGDRVGTDTQYF
TGTGCCAGCAGTGAAGGCGACAGGGTGGGGACAGATACGCAGTATTTT
>TRBJ2-7|once|TRBD1|TRBV19
CASKGSTGTYEQYF
TGTGCCAGTAAGGGTTCGACAGGGACCTACGAGCAGTACTTC
>TRBJ2-7|.|.|TRBV6-1
CASQDNYEQYF
TGTGCCAGCCAGGACAACTACGAGCAGTACTTC
>TRBJ2-3|.|TRBD1|TRBV4-1
CASSQEGPGGRTDTQYF
TGCGCCAGCAGCCAAGAGGGTCCAGGGGGCAGGACAGATACGCAGTATTTT
>TRBJ2-6|.|.|TRBV2
CASNDAYSGANVLTF
TGTGCCAGCAATGACGCCTACTCTGGGGCCAACGTCCTGACTTTC
>TRBJ1-1|few|TRBD1|TRBV5-6
CASSPRTGSMNTEAFF
TGTGCCAGCAGCCCCCGGACAGGTTCCATGAACACTGAAGCTTTCTTT
>TRBJ1-5|few|.|TRBV6-1
CASSDSPNQPQHF
TGTGCCAGCAGTGATTCCCCAAATCAGCCCCAGCATTTT
>TRBJ1-2|.|.|TRBV19
CASRGARGYTF
TGTGCCAGTAGGGGGGCTCGTGGCTACACCTTC
>TRBJ2-7|.|TRBD1|TRBV27
CASSSRDRGSYEQYF
TGTGCCAGCAGTTCCCGCGACAGGGGTTCCTACGAGCAGTACTTC
>TRBJ2-1|few|TRBD1|TRBV7-9
CASPGTGSHYNEQFF
TGTGCCAGCCCCGGGACAGGGTCTCACTACAATGAGCAGTTCTTC
>TRBJ1-2|.|.|TRBV27
CASSFGGRAGYTF
TGTGCCAGCAGTTTCGGGGGGCGAGCTGGCTACACCTTC
>TRBJ2-7|.|TRBD1|TRBV6-5
CASSYDRGPSYEQYF
TGTGCCAGCAGTTACGACAGGGGGCCCTCCTACGAGCAGTACTTC
>TRBJ2-7|.|TRBD2|TRBV2
CASSEASGRIYEQYF
TGTGCCAGCAGTGAAGCTAGCGGGAGGATATACGAGCAGTACTTC
>TRBJ2-7|.|TRBD1|TRBV2
CASRVRQGTYEQYF
TGTGCCAGCAGGGTGCGACAGGGAACGTACGAGCAGTACTTC
>TRBJ2-1|.|.|TRBV4-3
CASSQDVRSEQFF
TGCGCCAGCAGCCAAGATGTACGTAGTGAGCAGTTCTTC
>TRBJ2-3|.|.|TRBV10-3
CAIRDPGADTQYF
TGTGCCATCAGGGATCCAGGGGCAGATACGCAGTATTTT
>TRBJ2-2|.|.|TRBV12-5
CASGVPVGGSGELFF
TGTGCTAGTGGTGTCCCGGTTGGGGGGTCCGGGGAGCTGTTTTTT
>TRBJ1-1|.|.|TRBV5-4
CASESYTEAFF
TGTGCCAGCGAGAGCTACACTGAAGCTTTCTTT
>TRBJ1-2|.|.|TRBV7-8
CASSLVSKEGYTF
TGTGCCAGCAGCTTAGTGAGCAAAGAAGGCTACACCTTC
>TRBJ1-2|.|.|TRBV7-9
CASSLAEVPPDGYTF
TGTGCCAGCAGCTTAGCGGAGGTGCCCCCGGATGGCTACACCTTC
>TRBJ2-3|.|TRBD1|TRBV5-8
CASPTGGWARTDTQYF
TGTGCCAGCCCTACAGGGGGCTGGGCACGTACAGATACGCAGTATTTT
>TRBJ2-7|.|.|TRBV11-2
CASSLEVGTPYEQYF
TGTGCCAGCAGCTTAGAAGTAGGGACACCGTACGAGCAGTACTTC
>TRBJ1-1|.|.|TRBV6-6
CASSYSTQGSEAFF
TGTGCCAGCAGTTACTCGACACAGGGCTCTGAAGCTTTCTTT
>TRBJ2-5|.|.|TRBV12-5
CASAPTRTAQETQYF
TGTGCTAGTGCCCCGACCCGGACAGCACAAGAGACCCAGTACTTC
>TRBJ2-5|.|.|TRBV28
CASSLFATRGETQYF
TGTGCCAGCAGTTTATTTGCTACAAGGGGAGAGACCCAGTACTTC
>TRBJ2-5|.|TRBD2|TRBV6-5
CASTSGSRETQYF
TGTGCCAGCACTAGCGGGAGCCGAGAGACCCAGTACTTC
>TRBJ2-7|.|TRBD1|TRBV29-1
CSVKMGTGGPYEQYF
TGCAGCGTGAAAATGGGGACAGGGGGCCCCTACGAGCAGTACTTC
>TRBJ1-5|.|.|TRBV27
CASSRSNQPQHF
TGTGCCAGCAGTCGTAGCAATCAGCCCCAGCATTTT
>TRBJ2-1|.|TRBD2|TRBV7-2
CASRILAGSYNEQFF
TGTGCCAGCAGGATACTAGCGGGCTCCTACAATGAGCAGTTCTTC
>TRBJ2-3|.|.|TRBV18
CASSPPASTDTQYF
TGTGCCAGCTCACCACCGGCTAGCACAGATACGCAGTATTTT
>TRBJ2-7|.|.|TRBV5-4
CASSSTKGDHEQYF
TGTGCCAGCAGCTCAACCAAGGGGGACCACGAGCAGTACTTC
>TRBJ1-2|.|TRBD1|TRBV7-9
CASSPGTGGYGYTF
TGTGCCAGCAGCCCCGGGACAGGGGGGTATGGCTACACCTTC
>TRBJ1-1|.|.|TRBV5-4
CASSSRATNTEAFF
TGTGCCAGCAGCTCGAGAGCTACGAACACTGAAGCTTTCTTT
>TRBJ2-5|.|.|TRBV19
CASSLSGETQYF
TGTGCCAGTAGTCTTTCCGGGGAGACCCAGTACTTC
>TRBJ1-5|.|.|TRBV27
CASSSSVGNFRAQHF
TGTGCCAGCAGCTCCAGCGTGGGTAACTTTCGGGCCCAGCATTTT
>TRBJ2-2|.|TRBD1|TRBV9
CASSARQGGRAVELFF
TGTGCCAGCAGCGCCCGACAGGGCGGTAGGGCGGTGGAGCTGTTTTTT
>TRBJ2-7|once|.|TRBV20-1
CSARDQGEQYF
TGCAGTGCTAGAGATCAGGGCGAGCAGTACTTC
>TRBJ1-2|.|.|TRBV9
CASSVATTGYGYTF
TGTGCCAGCAGCGTAGCTACGACGGGCTATGGCTACACCTTC
>TRBJ2-2|.|.|TRBV6-5
CASSSDSIRGDGELFF
TGTGCCAGCAGTTCAGACAGTATCAGGGGGGACGGGGAGCTGTTTTTT
>TRBJ2-5|.|TRBD1|TRBV7-2
CASSLARGPETQYF
TGTGCCAGCAGCTTAGCCAGGGGGCCGGAGACCCAGTACTTC
>TRBJ2-7|.|TRBD1|TRBV5-6
CASSFGQGVYETYEQYF
TGTGCCAGCAGCTTCGGACAGGGGGTTTACGAGACCTACGAGCAGTACTTC